Listed below are T cell receptor beta chains from one sample, sequenced in a study of T cells after yellow fever vaccination. Using its own MiXCR run on the 5' RACE reads, TCRdb lists one record per CDR3 protein. This sample carries fewer than 350,000 distinct CDR3 sequences, 8.5% to 9% of them seen once, and the ten largest clones take about 20%. Sequencing used PBMCs, obtained on the day of the first yellow fever vaccination. All receptors derive from a young man who received the YFV17D yellow fever vaccine. Both conserved end residues are part of each CDR3. A D gene is named only where the DNA matches it firmly. Clone size appears in some rows only: once, few, many, or a class for an expanded clone.

d_call,clone_size,j_call,v_call,cdr3_aa,cdr3_nt
TRBD2,.,TRBJ2-3,TRBV4-3,CASSQGSGTSSTDTQYF,TGCGCCAGCAGCCAAGGCTCCGGGACTAGTAGCACAGATACGCAGTATTTT
.,few,TRBJ1-1,TRBV18,CASSPRDNTEAFF,TGTGCCAGCTCACCGAGGGATAACACTGAAGCTTTCTTT
.,.,TRBJ2-7,TRBV7-9,CASSLIHEQYF,TGTGCCAGCAGCTTAATCCACGAGCAGTACTTC
.,many,TRBJ1-2,TRBV12-3/TRBV12-4,CASSHQDGPFYGYTF,TGTGCCAGCAGCCACCAGGACGGACCATTCTATGGCTACACCTTC
.,few,TRBJ1-6,TRBV2,CASRGGGSSYNSPLHF,TGTGCCAGCAGGGGCGGGGGTAGCTCCTATAATTCACCCCTCCACTTT
.,.,TRBJ1-2,TRBV27,CASSLLAASSNYGYTF,TGTGCCAGCAGTTTATTGGCGGCGAGCAGTAACTATGGCTACACCTTC
.,few,TRBJ1-5,TRBV20-1,CSGANRYSDNQPQHF,TGCAGCGGGGCGAACAGGTATTCGGACAATCAGCCCCAGCATTTT
.,.,TRBJ1-4,TRBV4-3,CASSQDRQGLTNEKLFF,TGCGCCAGCAGCCAAGATAGGCAGGGGCTTACTAATGAAAAACTGTTTTTT
.,once,TRBJ2-7,TRBV14,CASSQVPGVHEQYF,TGTGCCAGCAGCCAAGTTCCAGGGGTCCACGAGCAGTACTTC
TRBD1,few,TRBJ2-1,TRBV7-2,CASSKGRAAGGEQFF,TGTGCCAGCAGCAAGGGACGGGCGGCAGGGGGTGAGCAGTTCTTC
.,few,TRBJ2-2,TRBV2,CASTVSRNTGELFF,TGTGCCAGCACCGTGAGTAGGAACACCGGGGAGCTGTTTTTT
.,few,TRBJ1-1,TRBV6-4,CASSVRVGDTEAFF,TGTGCCAGCAGTGTCAGGGTAGGGGACACTGAAGCTTTCTTT
.,.,TRBJ2-2,TRBV13,CASSSGGFTGELFF,TGTGCCAGCAGCTCCGGGGGTTTCACCGGGGAGCTGTTTTTT
TRBD2,few,TRBJ2-2,TRBV5-1,CASSPGLAVTGELFF,TGCGCCAGCAGCCCCGGACTAGCGGTCACCGGGGAGCTGTTTTTT
.,.,TRBJ2-5,TRBV7-2,CASRPRLVQETQYF,TGTGCCAGCAGACCCCGACTGGTTCAAGAGACCCAGTACTTC
TRBD1,many,TRBJ2-2,TRBV9,CASSVGPPQGAAGELFF,TGTGCCAGCAGCGTAGGTCCACCCCAGGGGGCCGCCGGGGAGCTGTTTTTT
.,many,TRBJ1-1,TRBV10-3,CAISDGGRTEAFF,TGTGCCATCAGTGACGGAGGGCGCACTGAAGCTTTCTTT
TRBD1,.,TRBJ1-1,TRBV20-1,CSAIPSDRGYTEAFF,TGCAGTGCCATTCCGTCGGACAGGGGGTACACTGAAGCTTTCTTT
.,few,TRBJ1-2,TRBV27,CASSFRGNGYTF,TGTGCCAGCAGTTTTAGGGGTAATGGCTACACCTTC
.,.,TRBJ1-2,TRBV7-9,CASSSRGTNYGYTF,TGTGCCAGCAGTTCGCGAGGAACCAACTATGGCTACACCTTC
.,.,TRBJ2-1,TRBV12-3/TRBV12-4,CASTYSTGNEQFF,TGTGCCAGCACCTACTCAACGGGGAATGAGCAGTTCTTC
TRBD2,many,TRBJ2-3,TRBV3-1,CASSFSGGYTDTQYF,TGTGCCAGCAGTTTCAGCGGGGGCTACACAGATACGCAGTATTTT
TRBD2,many,TRBJ2-1,TRBV20-1,CSAPVAGDRDNEQFF,TGCAGTGCGCCAGTAGCGGGGGATCGTGACAATGAGCAGTTCTTC
.,many,TRBJ1-1,TRBV20-1,CRTRMNTEAFF,TGCAGAACCCGCATGAACACTGAAGCTTTCTTT
.,few,TRBJ1-4,TRBV20-1,CSARQGIGTNEKLFF,TGCAGTGCTCGTCAGGGAATTGGAACTAATGAAAAACTGTTTTTT
TRBD2,.,TRBJ2-2,TRBV4-3,CASSQELAGITGELFF,TGCGCCAGCAGCCAAGAACTAGCGGGGATCACCGGGGAGCTGTTTTTT
TRBD1,.,TRBJ1-1,TRBV11-2,CASSHGDRERAFF,TGTGCCAGCAGCCACGGGGACAGGGAGCGAGCTTTCTTT
TRBD1,few,TRBJ2-1,TRBV29-1,CSGTGTGVDEQFF,TGCAGCGGCACCGGGACAGGGGTCGATGAGCAGTTCTTC
TRBD2,few,TRBJ2-3,TRBV19,CASSIVGGDIVTDTQYF,TGTGCCAGTAGTATAGTCGGGGGGGACATCGTCACAGATACGCAGTATTTT
TRBD1,.,TRBJ2-3,TRBV7-9,CASSIRQGVDTQYF,TGTGCCAGCAGCATTAGACAGGGGGTGGATACGCAGTATTTT
TRBD1,.,TRBJ2-1,TRBV7-9,CASSGDRIYNEQFF,TGTGCCAGCAGCGGGGACAGAATCTACAATGAGCAGTTCTTC
.,few,TRBJ2-5,TRBV7-9,CAVGGGEETQYF,TGTGCCGTGGGTGGGGGAGAAGAGACCCAGTACTTC
.,few,TRBJ1-2,TRBV6-5,CASSYAGHSFPYGYTF,TGTGCCAGCAGTTACGCGGGACACAGTTTCCCCTATGGCTACACCTTC
TRBD2,few,TRBJ2-5,TRBV4-1,CASSPRTSGGLYQETQYF,TGCGCCAGCAGCCCGCGGACTAGCGGGGGACTGTACCAAGAGACCCAGTACTTC
.,.,TRBJ1-6,TRBV7-3,CASSLNIGYSPLHF,TGTGCCAGCAGCTTAAATATCGGGTATTCACCCCTCCACTTT
.,many,TRBJ2-3,TRBV5-4,CASKGSTLLGDTQYF,TGTGCCAGCAAGGGAAGCACCCTTTTGGGAGATACGCAGTATTTT